One and the same sample provided the 16 T cell receptor beta chains below, sequenced in a study of technical replicates of blood from a handful of donors. The repertoire was sequenced with immunoSEQ multiplex PCR; TCRdb's copy has only in-frame clones and lacks some. The profile covers under 95,000 clones, with about 95% appearing a single time and 0.25% taken by the ten largest. Sequenced material: T cells isolated from PBMCs. These TCRs come from a human donor in good health.

The chain joins TRBV6-6 to TRBJ1-5; 8 bases agree with TRBD1. CDR1 is MNHNY, CDR2 SVGAGI, per germline (reference sequence). The CDR3 is made up of 15 amino acids. V dropped 6 bases and J dropped 2; count of bases not matched to a gene: 6. The CDR3 DNA sequence: TGTGCCAGCAGCCACGGACAGGGAGGCAATCAGCCCCAGCATTTT. Its translation is CASSHGQGGNQPQHF.

This chain uses TRBV27 with TRBJ2-7; a possible D gene is TRBD1 (6 bases). Trimming pared 2 bases from V and 3 bases from J, leaving 8 bases between. Germline CDR1 and CDR2: MNHEY and SMNVEV (reference sequence). CDR3 length equals 13 residues. The CDR3 DNA is TGTGCCAGCAGTTTAAGGGGGTACTACGAGCAGTACTTC. It codes for CASSLRGYYEQYF.

The chain joins TRBV7-2 to TRBJ1-1; no firm D call. The germline V gene encodes CDR1 SGHTA and CDR2 FQGNSA. This CDR3 region has 14 residues. V dropped 4 bases and J dropped 2 bases, with 11 bases sitting between them. The CDR3 DNA reads TGTGCCAGCAGCTCAGTCTTGGTAAACACTGAAGCTTTCTTT. This encodes CASSSVLVNTEAFF.

DNA of the CDR3: TGTGCCAGCAGTTACTTAGGACAGAGCAAGACTGAAGCTTTCTTT. This encodes CASSYLGQSKTEAFF. This chain connects TRBV6-5 to TRBJ1-1; D may be TRBD1 (6 bases). Trimming removed 1 base at V and 5 bases at J, with 14 bases between. Germline CDR1 reads MNHEY; CDR2 reads SVGAGI. This CDR3 is 15 amino acids long.

In its sample, this clone was seen once. The chain couples TRBV28 to TRBJ2-4, with TRBD2 as a possible D gene (5 bases). The CDR3 totals 11 residues. The germline V and J ends were trimmed by 6 bases and 12 bases, with 12 bases remaining between them. Looked up from germline, CDR1 is MDHEN and CDR2 is SYDVKM. The CDR3 DNA sequence: TGTGCCAGCAGCTCCAATCGGGGTCAGTACTTC. Encoded protein: CASSSNRGQYF. Complete variable domain (other parts from reference TRBV28 and TRBJ2-4): DVKVTQSSRYLVKRTGEKVFLECVQDMDHENMFWYRQDPGLGLRLIYFSYDVKMKEKGDIPEGYSVSREKKERFSLILESASTNQTSMYLCASSSNRGQYFGAGTRLSVL.

V usage is TRBV6-4 and J usage is TRBJ2-1; possibly TRBD1 for D (6 bases). Germline CDR1 and CDR2: MRHNA and SNTAGT. The CDR3 runs to 16 residues. Trimming shortened V by 6 bases and J by 1 base, and 16 bases separated the two germline ends. The CDR3 region is CASSEDRFSSYNEQFF. CDR3 sequence (DNA): TGTGCCAGCAGCGAAGACAGGTTCTCGTCCTACAATGAGCAGTTCTTC.

This sequence joins TRBV5-4 and TRBJ2-3; D unclear. Trimming removed 4 bases from V and 1 base from J, with 4 bases in between. Per the germline V gene, CDR1 is SGHNT and CDR2 is YYREEE (reference sequence). The CDR3 has 12 residues. As DNA, the CDR3 is TGTGCCAGCAGCCCAGGCACAGATACGCAGTATTTT. Its protein product is CASSPGTDTQYF.

The chain links TRBV6-1 to TRBJ1-3, with D possibly matching TRBD1 (6 bases). Deletions cut 8 bases from V and 3 bases from J, with 11 bases between. CDR1 MNHNS and CDR2 SASEGT come from the germline V gene. The CDR3 contains 13 residues. CDR3 loop: CASGTGLGNTIYF. Here the CDR3 DNA reads TGTGCCAGCGGCACAGGGCTTGGAAACACCATATATTTT.

The CDR3 coding sequence is TGCGCCAGCAGCCAATCCAGGGACAGGGGCTCTGGAAACACCATATATTTT. Translating it yields CASSQSRDRGSGNTIYF. The chain employs TRBV4-1 and TRBJ1-3; 10 positions agree with TRBD1. The CDR3 totals 17 residues. Germline V gene data show CDR1 as MGHRA and CDR2 as YSYEKL. Unmatched junction bases numbered 4, after V lost 2 bases and J lost 0 bases.

This chain connects TRBV12-5 to TRBJ2-7; D possibly corresponds to TRBD1 (6 bases). The length of the CDR3 is 15 residues. Germline CDR1 reads LGHNT; CDR2 reads FRNRAP. V lost 4 bases and J 2 bases, leaving 15 bases between the germline ends. The CDR3 reads CASGSPLGGTYEQYF. CDR3 DNA sequence: TGTGCTAGTGGTTCTCCCCTAGGGGGTACCTACGAGCAGTACTTC. The full variable domain, completed using reference TRBV12-5 and TRBJ2-7, is DARVTQTPRHKVTEMGQEVTMRCQPILGHNTVFWYRQTMMQGLELLAYFRNRAPLDDSGMPKDRFSAEMPDATLATLKIQPSEPRDSAVYFCASGSPLGGTYEQYFGPGTRLTVT.

The chain couples TRBV30 to TRBJ2-7; 11 nucleotides agree with TRBD1. The V and J ends lost 1 base and 2 bases, in that order; junction bases with no gene match: 10. Looked up from germline, CDR1 is GTSNPN and CDR2 is SVGIG (reference sequence). The CDR3 is 17 amino acids. CDR3 amino acids: CAWSGGRPGQGAYEQYF. DNA for the CDR3: TGTGCCTGGAGTGGAGGGAGGCCGGGACAGGGGGCCTACGAGCAGTACTTC. Full variable domain (rest looked up from reference TRBV30 and TRBJ2-7): SQTIHQWPATLVQPVGSPLSLECTVEGTSNPNLYWYRQAAGRGLQLLFYSVGIGQISSEVPQNLSASRPQDRQFILSSKKLLLSDSGFYLCAWSGGRPGQGAYEQYFGPGTRLTVT.

The chain is built from TRBV4-2 and TRBJ2-1; 16 bases line up with TRBD2. This CDR3 comprises 20 residues. The trim removed 4 bases at V and 0 bases at J, leaving 9 bases unmatched. Per the germline V gene, CDR1 is LGHNA and CDR2 is YNFKEQ. CDR3 nucleotide sequence: TGTGCCAGCAGCCCGGGACTAGCGGGGGGGCGTATTTCCTCCTACAATGAGCAGTTCTTC. Translating it yields CASSPGLAGGRISSYNEQFF.

The rearrangement uses TRBV5-1 and TRBJ2-7; 7 positions match TRBD1. The CDR3 runs 13 residues. The V segment lost 0 bases and the J segment 5 bases; nucleotides outside the gene matches: 2. Germline CDR1 and CDR2: SGHRS and YFSETQ. CDR3 coding DNA: TGCGCCAGCAGCTTGGAGGGGGCCAACGAGCAGTACTTC. Translation gives CASSLEGANEQYF.

This clone occurred once. The chain links TRBV11-3 to TRBJ2-2; TRBD1 agrees at 7 bases. Germline assignment: CDR1 SGHNT and CDR2 YENEEA. The CDR3 is 16 residues long. The ends lost 3 bases at V and 5 bases at J; junction bases unmatched: 9. The CDR3 sequence is CASSFKGFRGTGELFF. As DNA, the CDR3 is TGTGCCAGCAGCTTCAAAGGGTTCAGGGGGACCGGGGAGCTGTTTTTT.

V gene TRBV5-4 combines with J gene TRBJ1-6; the D gene is possibly TRBD1 (6 bases). V dropped 2 bases and J dropped 8 bases, with 14 bases sitting between them. From germline, CDR1 is SGHNT and CDR2 YYREEE (reference sequence). The CDR3 consists of 15 residues. Here the CDR3 reads CASSLGGGGDSPLHF. Here the CDR3 DNA reads TGTGCCAGCAGCTTAGGCGGGGGGGGCGATTCACCCCTCCACTTT.

This clone was recorded once. The chain combines TRBV5-6 with TRBJ2-7; tentatively, D is TRBD2 (6 bases). Trimming pared 1 base from V and 6 bases from J, leaving 8 bases between. The CDR3 covers 12 residues. Germline loops: CDR1 SGHDT, CDR2 YYEEEE. The CDR3 here is CASSLLGGEQYF. For the CDR3, the DNA is TGTGCCAGCAGCTTGTTGGGGGGCGAGCAGTACTTC.